A single sample gave rise to the 18 T cell receptor beta chains below, sequenced in a study of siplizumab effects on memory and regulatory T cells. Clones were sequenced by immunoSEQ multiplex PCR, and TCRdb holds only the in-frame ones, with some missing. This table holds 85,000 to 130,000 clones, 92% found once. The sequencing input was Tregs sorted from blood. Every receptor here comes from a human donor in good health.

The gene calls are TRBV6-5 and TRBJ1-2; 8 bases match TRBD1. The CDR3 consists of 14 residues. The junction had 5 bases not matched to a gene; V was cut back by 2 bases and J by 6 bases. Germline V gene data show CDR1 as MNHEY and CDR2 as SVGAGI. This chain's CDR3 is CASSYGDRSHGYTF. DNA for the CDR3: TGTGCCAGCAGTTACGGGGACAGGAGTCATGGCTACACCTTC.

The CDR3 protein is CASSPQNDNEQFF. CDR3 nucleotide sequence: TGTGCCAGCAGCCCCCAGAATGACAATGAGCAGTTCTTC. The chain uses TRBV7-3 and TRBJ2-1; no definite D call. V shed 5 bases and J shed 5 bases, with 10 bases lying between them. This CDR3 has 13 residues. From germline, CDR1 is SGHTA and CDR2 FQGTGA.

The chain employs TRBV23-1 and TRBJ2-3, with no clear D. TRBV23-1 has ORF status, its function being uncertain. The CDR3 is 14 residues long. The V and J ends lost 1 base and 7 bases respectively, with 12 bases between them. The chain's CDR3 is CASSQWARPYTQYF. In DNA form, the CDR3 reads TGCGCCAGCAGTCAATGGGCTAGGCCATATACGCAGTATTTT.

The J gene is TRBJ1-1, the V gene TRBV6-5, with 7 bases aligning to TRBD1. Germline trimming cut 7 bases from V and 3 bases from J; bases unmatched to any gene: 5. Germline values: CDR1 MNHEY, CDR2 SVGAGI. This CDR3 spans 13 amino acids. CDR3: CASNRQGYTEAFF. The DNA for the CDR3 is TGTGCCAGCAACCGACAGGGATACACTGAAGCTTTCTTT.

The rearrangement links TRBV5-1 to TRBJ2-3; D is undetermined. Germline V CDR1 and CDR2: SGHRS, YFSETQ. There are 13 residues in the CDR3. Trimming pared 3 bases from V and 1 base from J, leaving 6 bases between. The CDR3 sequence: CASSSPGTDTQYF. CDR3 in DNA: TGCGCCAGCAGCTCCCCCGGCACAGATACGCAGTATTTT.

The sample holds one count of this clone. V and J are TRBV5-1 and TRBJ2-3; the D is unclear. The CDR3 runs to 19 residues. The germline V gene has CDR1 SGHRS and CDR2 YFSETQ. The V end lost 0 bases, the J end lost 2 bases, and 22 bases lay between the germline ends. The CDR3 here is CASSLGTAFGSAYTDTQYF. CDR3 in DNA: TGCGCCAGCAGCTTGGGAACCGCTTTTGGCAGCGCTTACACAGATACGCAGTATTTT.

J is TRBJ2-1 and V is TRBV7-6; TRBD2 matches at 11 bases. The CDR3 totals 16 residues. The V and J ends lost 5 bases and 6 bases, in that order; junction bases with no gene match: 9. The germline CDR1 and CDR2 sequences are SGHVS and FNYEAQ. The CDR3 sequence: CASSGGLAGYLNEQFF. The CDR3 DNA sequence: TGTGCCAGCAGCGGAGGACTAGCGGGCTACCTCAATGAGCAGTTCTTC.

The chain links TRBV4-1 to TRBJ2-3, with TRBD1 matching 7 bases. Germline V gene sequence: CDR1 MGHRA, CDR2 YSYEKL. The length of the CDR3 is 15 residues. The trim removed 4 bases at V and 4 bases at J, leaving 8 bases unmatched. DNA of the CDR3: TGCGCCAGCAGCCTAGGGACAGCCGCAGCAGATACGCAGTATTTT. Its translation: CASSLGTAAADTQYF.

This clone was counted at least ten times. The V call is TRBV25-1, the J call TRBJ1-1; 7 bases map to TRBD1. CDR3 length: 13 amino acids. In germline, CDR1 is MGHDK, CDR2 SYGVNS. V shed 5 bases and J 1 base; nucleotides not matched to a gene: 1. The CDR3 protein is CASSKGANTEAFF. CDR3 bases: TGTGCCAGCAGTAAGGGGGCGAACACTGAAGCTTTCTTT.

The chain carries TRBV6-5 and TRBJ2-3; D possibly corresponds to TRBD2 (5 bases). Germline loops: CDR1 MNHEY, CDR2 SVGAGI. Trimming left V 6 bases short and J 3 bases short, with 16 bases between. This CDR3 has 15 amino acids. The CDR3 loop is CASRASQRRTDTQYF. The DNA of the CDR3 is TGTGCCAGCAGGGCCTCCCAGCGGAGGACAGATACGCAGTATTTT.

The V gene is TRBV29-1, the J gene TRBJ1-3, with D maybe TRBD1 (6 bases). The ends were cut back, 2 bases at V and 8 bases at J, with 10 bases in the middle. CDR1 is SQVTM, CDR2 ANQGSEA, per germline. The length of the CDR3 is 12 residues. The CDR3 DNA follows: TGCAGCGTTGAATTAGGGGGAGACACCATATATTTT. Protein product: CSVELGGDTIYF.

V is TRBV5-1 and J is TRBJ2-3; TRBD2 aligns across 7 bases. V shed 4 bases and J 0 bases; nucleotides not matched to a gene: 8. The CDR3 has 16 residues. CDR1 is SGHRS, CDR2 YFSETQ, per germline. In nucleotides, the CDR3 is TGCGCCAGCAGCGGCTCGTGGCGGGAGAGCACAGATACGCAGTATTTT. Its protein product is CASSGSWRESTDTQYF.

In DNA, the CDR3 is TGCGCCAGCAGCTTGGCCGCGGGAGGGGGCACCGGGGAGCTGTTTTTT. Its protein is CASSLAAGGGTGELFF. The chain employs TRBV5-1 and TRBJ2-2; TRBD2 matches at 9 bases. This CDR3 has 16 residues. Unmatched junction bases numbered 4, after V lost 0 bases and J lost 4 bases. Germline V CDR1 and CDR2: SGHRS, YFSETQ.

The gene calls are TRBV19 and TRBJ2-7; 11 positions match TRBD2. The CDR3 is made up of 13 amino acids. J was trimmed by 7 bases and V by 9 bases; bases with no gene match: 8. Germline lookup yields CDR1 LNHDA and CDR2 SQIVND (reference sequence). The chain's CDR3 is CASATSGSLEQYF. The CDR3 DNA follows: TGTGCCAGCGCCACTAGCGGGAGTCTTGAGCAGTACTTC.

To note about this clone: A junction end diverges from the germline sequence, so it may reflect a read error. The V and J genes are TRBV5-6 and TRBJ2-7; maybe TRBD2 (6 bases). CDR1 is SGHDT and CDR2 is YYEEEE in the germline V gene. This CDR3 spans 14 amino acids. This chain's CDR3 is CAGSFGGLSYEQYF. In nucleotides, the CDR3 is TGTGCCGGCAGCTTCGGAGGGCTCTCCTACGAGCAGTACTTC.

The chain has TRBV5-1 and TRBJ2-1, with TRBD2 identical over 12 bases. V trimming: 0 bases; J trimming: 8 bases; junction bases outside the gene matches: 3. The germline CDR1 and CDR2 sequences are SGHRS and YFSETQ. The CDR3 sequence is 15 residues long. CDR3 loop: CASSLGLAGAYEQFF. The CDR3 DNA sequence: TGCGCCAGCAGCTTGGGACTAGCGGGAGCCTATGAGCAGTTCTTC.

The genes are TRBV6-5 and TRBJ2-7; D not certain. V lost 3 bases and J 6 bases, leaving 12 bases between the germline ends. The length of the CDR3 is 13 residues. Germline assignment: CDR1 MNHEY and CDR2 SVGAGI. DNA of the CDR3: TGTGCCAGCAGTTATTCGAATATGGGCGAGCAGTACTTC. Translation: CASSYSNMGEQYF.

This chain connects TRBV9 to TRBJ2-1, with a possible D match to TRBD2 (6 bases). Germline values: CDR1 SGDLS, CDR2 YYNGEE. The V end lost 0 bases, the J end lost 6 bases, and 10 bases lay between the germline ends. The CDR3 spans 14 residues. The CDR3 spells CASSVAGVGNEQFF. CDR3 nucleotides: TGTGCCAGCAGCGTAGCGGGAGTAGGCAATGAGCAGTTCTTC.